This entry is about one T cell receptor (beta chain). Its antigen is not identified. These data originate in a study of T cell responses to AZD1222 COVID-19 vaccine. The germline gives CDR1 SGHTA, CDR2 FQGTGA. V dropped 2 bases and J dropped 0; count of bases not matched to a gene: 5. CDR3 length equals 16 residues. General study findings and limits: Clonal diversity was possibly underestimated, and white British individuals and females predominated among donors.

Assay used: immunoSEQ multiplex PCR; TCRdb lists only in-frame clones, some missing. The repertoire holds around 200,000 clones, with roughly 92% as singletons. The chain recombines TRBV7-3 with TRBJ2-3; 7 positions match TRBD2. Sequenced material: peripheral blood, taken 28 days after the second AZD1222 dose. This sequence was found in an adult who received the AZD1222 COVID-19 vaccine. The CDR3: CASSLPSGSSTDTQYF. In DNA, the CDR3 is TGTGCCAGCAGCTTACCTAGCGGATCTAGCACAGATACGCAGTATTTT.